The 31 T cell receptor beta chains presented below share a single source sample, sequenced in a study of T cell responses to AZD1222 COVID-19 vaccine. Some clones are missing from TCRdb's copy, which holds only in-frame ones; the method was immunoSEQ multiplex PCR. The sample carries roughly 120,000 clones, about nine tenths recorded once. The sample consisted of peripheral blood, taken on day 0 of AZD1222 vaccination. The receptors were sampled from an adult in good health.

This chain links TRBV11-2 with TRBJ2-5; D is perhaps TRBD1 (5 bases). The CDR3 runs to 14 residues. V was shortened by 0 bases and J by 5 bases, with 10 bases between the two germline ends. Germline CDR1 and CDR2: SGHAT and FQNNGV. The CDR3 reads CASSLDQGFETQYF. CDR3 coding DNA: TGTGCCAGCAGCTTAGATCAGGGTTTCGAGACCCAGTACTTC.

The CDR3 DNA reads TGTGCCAGCAGCCTATCAGAAGAAGAGACCCAGTACTTC. Encoded protein: CASSLSEEETQYF. The chain combines TRBV2 with TRBJ2-5; D is undetermined. The CDR3 runs to 13 residues. The V and J ends lost 6 bases and 3 bases respectively, with 11 bases between them. Germline values: CDR1 SNHLY, CDR2 FYNNEI.

This clone was counted only a few times. The V gene is TRBV5-6, the J gene TRBJ1-1; no firm D call. The ends were cut back, 0 bases at V and 1 base at J, with 4 bases in the middle. From germline, CDR1 is SGHDT and CDR2 YYEEEE. The CDR3 covers 13 residues. CDR3 sequence (DNA): TGTGCCAGCAGCTTGGACAGGAACACTGAAGCTTTCTTT. Translation gives CASSLDRNTEAFF.

The chain uses TRBV2 and TRBJ2-7; no definite D call. This CDR3 comprises 14 residues. Germline CDR1 is SNHLY and CDR2 is FYNNEI. V was shortened by 2 bases and J by 0 bases, with 8 bases between the two germline ends. The CDR3 region has the DNA TGTGCCAGCAGTGAAAAGGCAACCTCCTACGAGCAGTACTTC. Its translation is CASSEKATSYEQYF.

As to this clone: Other DNA sequences in this specimen translate into the identical CDR3. This chain links TRBV7-3 with TRBJ2-3; D could derive from TRBD1 or TRBD2 (5 bases each). The CDR3 is 14 residues long. Trimming shortened V by 5 bases and J by 0 bases, and 9 bases separated the two germline ends. Germline V lookup: CDR1 SGHTA, CDR2 FQGTGA. CDR3 sequence (DNA): TGTGCCAGCAGCCCGGGACGAAGCACAGATACGCAGTATTTT. Its translation: CASSPGRSTDTQYF.

The gene calls are TRBV5-1 and TRBJ2-3; weak D call: TRBD2 (6 bases). CDR1 is SGHRS and CDR2 is YFSETQ in the germline V gene. The V and J ends lost 4 bases and 2 bases respectively, with 14 bases between them. The CDR3 has 15 amino acids. The CDR3 is CASSARGGDTDTQYF. CDR3 nucleotide sequence: TGCGCCAGCAGCGCCCGAGGAGGGGACACAGATACGCAGTATTTT.

This chain joins TRBV5-1 and TRBJ2-1, with D perhaps TRBD1 (6 bases). V shed 0 bases and J shed 4 bases, with 11 bases lying between them. This CDR3 spans 15 amino acids. CDR1 is SGHRS, CDR2 YFSETQ, per germline. The CDR3 DNA follows: TGCGCCAGCAGCTTGGCCCCCAGGGGTTACAATGAGCAGTTCTTC. Encoded protein: CASSLAPRGYNEQFF.

V is TRBV4-3 and J is TRBJ2-7; D call uncertain. Germline CDR1 is LGHNA and CDR2 is YSLEER. This CDR3 spans 14 amino acids. Between the trimmed V and J ends, which lost 4 bases and 2 bases, there was a span of 12 bases. The CDR3 spells CASSLPVNAYEQYF. DNA for the CDR3: TGCGCCAGCAGCCTCCCAGTGAACGCCTACGAGCAGTACTTC.

The genes are TRBV19 and TRBJ1-6; TRBD1 aligns across 9 bases. The germline CDR1 and CDR2 sequences are LNHDA and SQIVND (reference sequence). Trimming took 3 bases from V and 7 from J; bases not matched to a gene: 4. The CDR3 contains 15 residues. CDR3 residues: CASSINGQGNSPLHF. CDR3 bases: TGTGCCAGTAGTATTAATGGACAGGGGAATTCACCCCTCCACTTT.

The CDR3 region has the DNA TGTGCCAGCAGCTCGGTTATCACAGAGACCCAGTACTTC. Protein sequence: CASSSVITETQYF. The chain has TRBV7-2 and TRBJ2-5; no clear D. This CDR3 spans 13 amino acids. V lost 4 bases and J 4 bases, leaving 10 bases between the germline ends. Germline values: CDR1 SGHTA, CDR2 FQGNSA. The whole variable domain, filled in from reference TRBV7-2 and TRBJ2-5, reads GAGVSQSPSNKVTEKGKDVELRCDPISGHTALYWYRQSLGQGLEFLIYFQGNSAPDKSGLPSDRFSAERTGGSVSTLTIQRTQQEDSAVYLCASSSVITETQYFGPGTRLLVL.

Points on this clone: Sequence at one end of the junction differs from germline and may be a read error. V and J are TRBV5-5 and TRBJ1-1; D unresolved. The V gene's germline CDR1 is SGHKS and CDR2 YYEKEE (reference sequence). This CDR3 has 13 amino acids. CDR3 nucleotides: TGTGCCAGCAGCTTGCTAAGTGGACGTCTTTCTCCCTTT. Amino acids: CASSLLSGRLSPF.

V and J are TRBV7-6 and TRBJ1-1; 9 positions match TRBD1. V lost 5 bases, J lost 5 bases, and 6 bases stayed unmatched. The CDR3 is 14 residues long. Germline V gene lookup returns CDR1 SGHVS and CDR2 FNYEAQ. The CDR3 nucleotides read TGTGCCAGCAGCCCTAAAGGACAGGGGACTGAAGCTTTCTTT. Its translation is CASSPKGQGTEAFF.

The chain carries TRBV19 and TRBJ1-4, with TRBD1 identical over 10 bases. This CDR3 has 16 residues. Germline loops: CDR1 LNHDA, CDR2 SQIVND (reference sequence). V lost 5 bases and J lost 4; bases outside the gene matches: 7. CDR3 nucleotides: TGTGCCAGTAGTCCCGGGACAGGGGATTTTAATGAAAAACTGTTTTTT. The encoded protein is CASSPGTGDFNEKLFF.

The genes are TRBV7-9 and TRBJ2-2; possible D gene TRBD2, 7 bases. Trimming pared 11 bases from V and 1 base from J, leaving 17 bases between. The CDR3 has 15 residues. Germline CDR1 and CDR2: SEHNR and FQNEAQ (reference sequence). The chain's CDR3 is CASPGGPWNTGELFF. The DNA of the CDR3 is TGTGCCTCTCCGGGGGGCCCCTGGAACACCGGGGAGCTGTTTTTT.

J is TRBJ1-6 and V is TRBV6-4; D gene ambiguous. This CDR3 is 13 amino acids long. V was clipped by 6 bases and J by 10 bases, with 13 bases between them. The germline V gene has CDR1 MRHNA and CDR2 SNTAGT. As DNA, the CDR3 is TGTGCCAGCAGGGCTTCAAGGGAATCACCCCTCCACTTT. The encoded protein is CASRASRESPLHF.

Only one count was recorded for this clone. The rearrangement joins TRBV4-3 to TRBJ1-3, with D perhaps TRBD1 (6 bases). CDR1 is LGHNA, CDR2 YSLEER, per germline. The CDR3 covers 17 residues. Trimming left V 0 bases short and J 2 bases short, with 14 bases between. CDR3 sequence (DNA): TGCGCCAGCAGCCAAGATGGGGGCCCAGGGACTGGAAACACCATATATTTT. Protein: CASSQDGGPGTGNTIYF.

The table lists this clone with a count of one. The chain uses TRBV7-9 and TRBJ1-1; possible D gene TRBD1, 6 bases. V was clipped by 5 bases and J by 1 base, with 17 bases between them. CDR3 length: 16 amino acids. Germline V lookup: CDR1 SEHNR, CDR2 FQNEAQ (reference sequence). The CDR3 DNA reads as TGTGCCAGCAGCCGCGGGACACTTCAATGGAACACTGAAGCTTTCTTT. Amino acids: CASSRGTLQWNTEAFF.

The chain uses TRBV10-1 and TRBJ2-7; 7 bases align to TRBD1. The trim removed 4 bases at V and 0 bases at J, leaving 6 bases unmatched. This CDR3 has 15 amino acids. CDR1 and CDR2 (germline): WNHNN, SYGVQD (reference sequence). CDR3 region: CASSAKTGPSYEQYF. As DNA, the CDR3 is TGCGCCAGCAGTGCGAAGACAGGGCCCTCCTACGAGCAGTACTTC.

The chain couples TRBV18 to TRBJ2-7; D might be TRBD1 (7 bases). Trimming took off 3 bases at V and 8 bases at J, with 17 bases between the two ends. Looked up from germline, CDR1 is KGHSH and CDR2 is LQKENI. The length of the CDR3 is 14 residues. CDR3 nucleotide sequence: TGTGCCAGCTCACCCGCGGGACAGCCCTCGAAGCAGTACTTC. Translating it yields CASSPAGQPSKQYF.

The chain is built from TRBV7-9 and TRBJ1-2; D perhaps matches TRBD1 (5 bases). This CDR3 has 14 amino acids. Germline V gene lookup returns CDR1 SEHNR and CDR2 FQNEAQ (reference sequence). Trimming took 5 bases from V and 5 from J, leaving 15 bases between them. This CDR3 reads CASSPRETAYGYTF. The CDR3 coding sequence is TGTGCCAGCAGCCCCCGGGAGACAGCATATGGCTACACCTTC.

This chain connects TRBV4-1 to TRBJ1-3; D is possibly TRBD1 (5 bases). The V end lost 1 base, the J end lost 2 bases, and 15 bases lay between the germline ends. Germline loops: CDR1 MGHRA, CDR2 YSYEKL. The CDR3 totals 17 residues. The CDR3 sequence is CASSQVGREKAGNTIYF. The CDR3 DNA reads TGCGCCAGCAGCCAAGTTGGCAGGGAGAAAGCTGGAAACACCATATATTTT.

The rearrangement uses TRBV27 and TRBJ2-7, with TRBD2 matching 9 bases. The V gene end was trimmed by 5 bases and the J gene end by 3 bases; junction bases not matched to a gene: 5. CDR1 and CDR2 from the germline V gene are MNHEY and SMNVEV (reference sequence). This CDR3 has 14 amino acids. The CDR3 sequence: CASSPLAGVYEQYF. Written as DNA, the CDR3 is TGTGCCAGCAGTCCCTTAGCGGGGGTCTACGAGCAGTACTTC.

This clone occurred a few times. The rearrangement uses TRBV7-9 and TRBJ1-1; 10 nucleotides align to TRBD1. CDR1 SEHNR and CDR2 FQNEAQ come from the germline V gene (reference sequence). This CDR3 has 17 residues. Losses at the gene ends were 5 bases for V and 4 bases for J; bases not matched to a gene: 13. The CDR3: CASSPSFGTGATTEAFF. CDR3 nucleotide sequence: TGTGCCAGCAGCCCCTCGTTTGGGACAGGGGCTACCACTGAAGCTTTCTTT.

This chain links TRBV6-5 with TRBJ1-1; TRBD1 matches 7 bases. In germline, CDR1 is MNHEY, CDR2 SVGAGI. The trim removed 2 bases at V and 4 bases at J, leaving 7 bases unmatched. This CDR3 is built from 15 residues. The CDR3 nucleotides are TGTGCCAGCAGTTACGCAGGGGGGGCGAGCACTGAAGCTTTCTTT. Translation: CASSYAGGASTEAFF.

V gene TRBV19 combines with J gene TRBJ1-5; a possible D gene is TRBD1 (5 bases). Per the germline V gene, CDR1 is LNHDA and CDR2 is SQIVND (reference sequence). The V and J ends lost 4 bases and 2 bases respectively, with 15 bases between them. The CDR3 is 16 residues long. Written as DNA, the CDR3 is TGTGCCAGTAGTAACCCCGGGCAGGGAGGCAATCAGCCCCAGCATTTT. This sequence encodes CASSNPGQGGNQPQHF.

The V call is TRBV7-3, the J call TRBJ1-2, with no clear D. CDR3 length equals 13 residues. The germline V gene encodes CDR1 SGHTA and CDR2 FQGTGA. V lost 1 base to trimming and J lost 8 bases, with 11 bases between them. CDR3 sequence: CASSLSSGEGYTF. In DNA form, the CDR3 reads TGTGCCAGCAGCTTAAGTTCCGGGGAAGGCTACACCTTC.

The CDR3 DNA sequence: TGCAGCGTTGAACCCCGGTCCAGCGGGGGGGGCACAGATACGCAGTATTTT. It yields the protein CSVEPRSSGGGTDTQYF. The chain joins TRBV29-1 to TRBJ2-3, with 10 bases fitting TRBD2. CDR1 SQVTM and CDR2 ANQGSEA come from the germline V gene. CDR3 length: 17 amino acids. V dropped 2 bases and J dropped 1; count of bases not matched to a gene: 9.

The rearrangement joins TRBV27 to TRBJ2-7; TRBD2 matches 15 bases. Germline V gene lookup returns CDR1 MNHEY and CDR2 SMNVEV (reference sequence). Trimming removed 6 bases from V and 3 bases from J; junction bases left unmatched: 12. The CDR3 length is 18 residues. The CDR3 region is CASRPPGLAGGLGYEQYF. CDR3 nucleotides: TGTGCCAGCAGACCACCGGGACTAGCGGGGGGACTTGGCTACGAGCAGTACTTC.

The genes are TRBV10-2 and TRBJ2-5, with TRBD1 matching 8 bases. There are 15 residues in the CDR3. The ends lost 4 bases at V and 1 base at J; junction bases unmatched: 5. Germline V gene data show CDR1 as WSHSY and CDR2 as SAAADI. CDR3: CASSAHGQGQETQYF. In DNA form, the CDR3 reads TGCGCCAGCAGTGCCCACGGACAGGGCCAAGAGACCCAGTACTTC.

The chain has TRBV5-6 and TRBJ1-1; D might be TRBD1 (5 bases). The germline V and J ends were trimmed by 5 bases and 4 bases, with 15 bases remaining between them. Germline assignment: CDR1 SGHDT and CDR2 YYEEEE. CDR3 length: 14 amino acids. The DNA of the CDR3 is TGTGCCAGCAGTTTTCAGGGCGGCGGCACTGAAGCTTTCTTT. This translates into CASSFQGGGTEAFF.

The V call is TRBV10-3, the J call TRBJ1-1; no reliable D call. The V gene lost 0 bases and the J gene lost 0 bases, with 5 bases spanning the gap. CDR1 and CDR2 (germline): ENHRY, SYGVKD. This CDR3 has 14 residues. The CDR3 bases are TGTGCCATCAGTGAGTCGTCAATGAACACTGAAGCTTTCTTT. Translation: CAISESSMNTEAFF.